The 30 T cell receptor beta chains below were found in one sample sequenced in a study of identical twins. TCRdb independently ran MiXCR on the 5' RACE reads; one entry per CDR3 protein. Among 1.5 million to 2 million distinct CDR3 sequences, about 32% were seen once, and the ten largest hold over 0.25%. Sequenced: cord blood. The source of these receptors is a newborn girl in good health.

In this sample, this clonotype turned up a few times. CDR3 sequence: CAISEDRGPPYEQYF. In nucleotides, the CDR3 is TGTGCCATCAGTGAGGACAGGGGGCCTCCCTACGAGCAGTACTTC. The rearrangement joins TRBV10-3 to TRBJ2-7; 10 nucleotides agree with TRBD1. The CDR3 loop spans 15 amino acids. In germline, CDR1 is ENHRY, CDR2 SYGVKD. Losses at the gene ends were 2 bases for V and 2 bases for J; bases not matched to a gene: 3.

The chain recombines TRBV6-6 with TRBJ1-5; 10 bases are shared with TRBD1. Germline V gene data show CDR1 as MNHNY and CDR2 as SVGAGI (reference sequence). V lost 5 bases to trimming and J lost 6 bases; unmatched junction nucleotides: 7. The CDR3 spans 15 residues. The CDR3 DNA follows: TGTGCCAGCAGTGGCGGACAGGGGGTGGGTCAGCCCCAGCATTTT. This translates into CASSGGQGVGQPQHF.

The chain is built from TRBV24-1 and TRBJ2-4; 7 positions agree with TRBD1. This CDR3 spans 16 amino acids. V lost 2 bases, J lost 3 bases, and 6 bases stayed unmatched. The germline V gene encodes CDR1 KGHDR and CDR2 SFDVKD. The CDR3 coding sequence is TGTGCCACCAGTGATTCCCCCCGGACAGGCAAAAACATTCAGTACTTC. Its translation is CATSDSPRTGKNIQYF.

Ten or more counts support this clonotype. J is TRBJ2-3 and V is TRBV9; the D gene could be TRBD1 or TRBD2 (5 bases each). CDR1 is SGDLS and CDR2 is YYNGEE in the germline V gene. The CDR3 consists of 14 residues. The V gene lost 0 bases and the J gene lost 7 bases, with 12 bases spanning the gap. The CDR3 protein is CASSVAGTRNTQYF. CDR3 sequence (DNA): TGTGCCAGCAGCGTAGCAGGGACCCGGAATACGCAGTATTTT.

The CDR3 nucleotides read TGCGCCAGCAGCCATTTGGGCAGGGGATCCCTCTATGGCTACACCTTC. It specifies CASSHLGRGSLYGYTF. The chain links TRBV4-1 to TRBJ1-2, with D possibly TRBD1 on 6 matching bases. The CDR3 spans 16 residues. The germline V and J ends were trimmed by 3 bases and 4 bases, with 18 bases remaining between them. Per germline, CDR1 MGHRA and CDR2 YSYEKL.

The chain is built from TRBV3-1 and TRBJ2-1, with D possibly TRBD2 on 5 matching bases. The germline CDR1 and CDR2 sequences are LGHDT and YNNKEL (reference sequence). V was trimmed by 3 bases and J by 1 base, leaving 16 bases between them. The CDR3 has 17 amino acids. The DNA of the CDR3 is TGTGCCAGCAGCCAGCTCCCCTGGGAGCTTTCCTACAATGAGCAGTTCTTC. This codes for CASSQLPWELSYNEQFF.

This clonotype was seen more than once but under ten times. The chain combines TRBV4-2 with TRBJ2-1; D is perhaps TRBD1 (5 bases). V was pared by 0 bases and J by 6 bases, with 9 bases between. The CDR3 length is 14 residues. Germline values: CDR1 LGHNA, CDR2 YNFKEQ. CDR3 DNA: TGTGCCAGCAGCCAAGATCCAGGGCCCAATGAGCAGTTCTTC. It yields the protein CASSQDPGPNEQFF.

This chain links TRBV5-1 with TRBJ2-1; TRBD2 aligns across 8 bases. Germline V gene lookup returns CDR1 SGHRS and CDR2 YFSETQ. The CDR3 has 18 residues. J gave up 7 bases and V 1 base, and 16 bases lay outside the gene matches. CDR3 region: CASSLPKAGVLGGNEQFF. The CDR3 DNA follows: TGCGCCAGCAGCTTGCCGAAAGCGGGAGTCCTTGGGGGGAATGAGCAGTTCTTC.

This clonotype was counted only a few times. The chain uses TRBV20-1 and TRBJ2-3; D assignment may be TRBD1 or TRBD2 (6 bases each). This CDR3 is 13 amino acids long. Germline CDR1 is DFQATT and CDR2 is SNEGSKA (reference sequence). The CDR3 loop is CRGGRPSTDTQYF. In nucleotides, the CDR3 is TGCAGAGGGGGGCGGCCAAGCACAGATACGCAGTATTTT.

This clonotype showed up just a few times. CDR3 residues: CASSAYGGLAGGPPQYF. The CDR3 DNA reads TGTGCCAGCAGCGCATATGGGGGACTAGCGGGGGGGCCTCCGCAGTATTTT. V and J are TRBV7-9 and TRBJ2-3; 16 positions match TRBD2. The CDR3 covers 17 residues. Germline CDR1 SEHNR, CDR2 FQNEAQ (reference sequence). The V gene end was trimmed by 5 bases and the J gene end by 10 bases; junction bases not matched to a gene: 12.

This clonotype was detected only a few times. The chain employs TRBV10-3 and TRBJ2-7; D may correspond to TRBD1 or TRBD2 (5 bases each). CDR3 size: 12 residues. CDR1 and CDR2 (germline): ENHRY, SYGVKD. The CDR3 sequence: CATRGATYEQYF. The CDR3 region has the DNA TGTGCTACTAGGGGCGCCACCTACGAGCAGTACTTC.

This clonotype turned up a few times. The V call is TRBV9, the J call TRBJ2-3; possibly TRBD2 for D (6 bases). This CDR3 has 18 amino acids. CDR1 is SGDLS and CDR2 is YYNGEE in the germline V gene. Trimming left V 2 bases short and J 0 bases short, with 19 bases between. The CDR3 DNA follows: TGTGCCAGCAGCGTGGTCGACGGGGGTACCGATAGCACAGATACGCAGTATTTT. It codes for CASSVVDGGTDSTDTQYF.

The chain links TRBV20-1 to TRBJ2-7, with TRBD2 identical over 7 bases. From germline, CDR1 is DFQATT and CDR2 SNEGSKA (reference sequence). CDR3 length: 12 amino acids. Unmatched junction bases numbered 4, after V lost 4 bases and J lost 4 bases. The CDR3 sequence is CSATTSKYEQYF. The CDR3, as DNA: TGCAGTGCTACGACTAGCAAGTACGAGCAGTACTTC.

This clonotype has at least ten counts. CDR3: CSVTHLDRASYEQYF. In DNA, the CDR3 is TGCAGCGTTACCCACCTCGACAGGGCGTCCTACGAGCAGTACTTC. The chain recombines TRBV29-1 with TRBJ2-7, with 7 bases lining up with TRBD1. Germline loops: CDR1 SQVTM, CDR2 ANQGSEA. V trimming: 5 bases; J trimming: 1 base; junction bases outside the gene matches: 11. The CDR3 covers 15 residues.

This chain connects TRBV15 to TRBJ2-7; D call uncertain. V dropped 4 bases and J dropped 3 bases, with 10 bases sitting between them. The CDR3 totals 13 residues. In germline, CDR1 is LNHNV, CDR2 YYDKDF (reference sequence). The CDR3 sequence is CATSTQIHYEQYF. The DNA of the CDR3 is TGTGCCACCAGCACTCAGATTCACTACGAGCAGTACTTC.

This chain connects TRBV20-1 to TRBJ2-7; 7 positions agree with TRBD2. Germline CDR1 reads DFQATT; CDR2 reads SNEGSKA (reference sequence). The CDR3 extends over 14 amino acids. The junction had 8 bases not matched to a gene; V was cut back by 3 bases and J by 3 bases. CDR3 loop: CSARFGGDYYEQYF. The CDR3 coding sequence is TGCAGTGCTAGGTTTGGCGGGGACTACTACGAGCAGTACTTC.

This clonotype was recorded a few times. This chain links TRBV12-3 or TRBV12-4 with TRBJ1-2; tentatively, D is TRBD1 (6 bases). This CDR3 has 13 residues. Trimming cost V 8 bases and J 0 bases, with 10 bases left between them. CDR3 sequence (DNA): TGTGCCAGCGGACAGCCCCCTAACTATGGCTACACCTTC. This gives the protein CASGQPPNYGYTF.

The chain joins TRBV9 to TRBJ2-1; D could derive from TRBD1 or TRBD2 (5 bases each). The end of the DNA fits TRBJ2-7 better, so the J call may be wrong. The CDR3 runs 14 residues. Germline lookup yields CDR1 SGDLS and CDR2 YYNGEE. CDR3 amino acids: CASSAEWGYNEQYF. DNA of the CDR3: TGTGCCAGCAGCGCCGAATGGGGGTACAATGAGCAGTACTTC.

In DNA form, the CDR3 reads TGTGCCATCAGTGAGGTCAGGGGAGATGAGCAGTTCTTC. Its protein is CAISEVRGDEQFF. The chain is built from TRBV10-3 and TRBJ2-1; D possibly corresponds to TRBD1 (6 bases). V lost 2 bases to trimming and J lost 8 bases, with 10 bases between them. The CDR3 spans 13 residues. Germline CDR1 reads ENHRY; CDR2 reads SYGVKD.

This clonotype was seen only a few times. The J gene is TRBJ1-2, the V gene TRBV11-2; TRBD1 agrees at 8 bases. The CDR3 runs to 16 residues. J lost 5 bases, V lost 4 bases, and 12 bases had no gene match. Germline V lookup: CDR1 SGHAT, CDR2 FQNNGV. Here the CDR3 reads CASSSIPGQVPYGYTF. The DNA of the CDR3 is TGTGCCAGCAGCTCCATTCCGGGACAGGTCCCGTATGGCTACACCTTC.

This clonotype was counted between two and nine times. The chain recombines TRBV24-1 with TRBJ2-5; D is uncertain. V dropped 4 bases and J dropped 4 bases, with 9 bases sitting between them. The germline V gene has CDR1 KGHDR and CDR2 SFDVKD. This CDR3 region has 13 residues. The CDR3 DNA follows: TGTGCCACCAGTGAGTGGGTCGGAGAGACCCAGTACTTC. This gives the protein CATSEWVGETQYF.

This rearrangement joins TRBV27 to TRBJ1-1; 7 nucleotides match TRBD1. With 5 bases clipped from V and 7 bases from J, the junction kept 10 bases outside the gene matches. The germline V gene has CDR1 MNHEY and CDR2 SMNVEV (reference sequence). The CDR3 totals 14 residues. CDR3 region: CASSPTGKGFEAFF. Written as DNA, the CDR3 is TGTGCCAGCAGTCCGACAGGGAAAGGGTTTGAAGCTTTCTTT.

The V gene is TRBV10-3, the J gene TRBJ2-3, with a weak D call TRBD2 (6 bases). V shed 10 bases and J shed 1 base, with 15 bases lying between them. Germline CDR1 and CDR2: ENHRY and SYGVKD. This CDR3 spans 14 amino acids. The DNA of the CDR3 is TGTGCCACGGGGGATGGGGCCGGCACAGATACGCAGTATTTT. It is translated as CATGDGAGTDTQYF.

V is TRBV5-5 and J is TRBJ2-7, with D maybe TRBD1 (6 bases). The length of the CDR3 is 14 residues. Deletions cut 4 bases from V and 5 bases from J, with 16 bases between. Looked up from germline, CDR1 is SGHKS and CDR2 is YYEKEE (reference sequence). This CDR3 is CASSVQQGMDEQYF. In nucleotides, the CDR3 is TGTGCCAGCAGCGTCCAACAGGGAATGGACGAGCAGTACTTC.

In its sample, this clonotype was seen many times. The rearrangement joins TRBV10-3 to TRBJ2-1; the D is unclear. Trimming pared 0 bases from V and 4 bases from J, leaving 4 bases between. CDR1 is ENHRY, CDR2 SYGVKD, per germline. The CDR3 totals 13 residues. The CDR3 here is CAISESGYNEQFF. The DNA for the CDR3 is TGTGCCATCAGTGAGTCTGGATACAATGAGCAGTTCTTC.

CDR3 DNA: TGTGCCAGCAGCCTGACGACAGGGGGCGCGGCAGATACGCAGTATTTT. Translation: CASSLTTGGAADTQYF. The gene calls are TRBV4-2 and TRBJ2-3; the match to TRBD1 covers 10 bases. The CDR3 has 16 amino acids. V shed 4 bases, J shed 4 bases, and the junction held 8 bases outside the gene matches. Germline CDR1 LGHNA, CDR2 YNFKEQ.

This clonotype was recorded many times. This chain uses TRBV28 with TRBJ2-3; 12 bases are a match to TRBD2. In germline, CDR1 is MDHEN, CDR2 SYDVKM. The CDR3 spans 16 residues. V lost 2 bases to trimming and J lost 4 bases; unmatched junction nucleotides: 4. CDR3 in DNA: TGTGCCAGCAGTTTAACTAGCGGGAGGTTCCCAGATACGCAGTATTTT. This codes for CASSLTSGRFPDTQYF.

This clonotype was seen more than once but under ten times. V gene TRBV29-1 combines with J gene TRBJ1-2; 8 bases map to TRBD1. Trimming took 4 bases from V and 4 from J; bases not matched to a gene: 5. Germline CDR1 is SQVTM and CDR2 is ANQGSEA. The CDR3 has 13 amino acids. CDR3 sequence reads: CSVARTGTYGYTF. The DNA for the CDR3 is TGCAGCGTTGCACGGACAGGGACCTATGGCTACACCTTC. The complete variable domain, with remaining parts taken from reference TRBV29-1 and TRBJ1-2, reads SAVISQKPSRDICQRGTSLTIQCQVDSQVTMMFWYRQQPGQSLTLIATANQGSEATYESGFVIDKFPISRPNLTFSTLTVSNMSPEDSSIYLCSVARTGTYGYTFGSGTRLTVV.

In its sample, this clonotype was seen a few times. The gene calls are TRBV5-1 and TRBJ2-7, with a weak D call TRBD2 (6 bases). The germline gives CDR1 SGHRS, CDR2 YFSETQ. Trimming left V 7 bases short and J 6 bases short, with 17 bases between. The CDR3 loop spans 13 amino acids. For the CDR3, the DNA is TGCGCCAGCGGCCCGGCGGGGACCCTCGAGCAGTACTTC. It is translated as CASGPAGTLEQYF.

The chain carries TRBV4-2 and TRBJ2-2, with 7 bases aligning to TRBD2. V trimming: 5 bases; J trimming: 0 bases; junction bases outside the gene matches: 3. Germline CDR1 and CDR2: LGHNA and YNFKEQ. The CDR3 is made up of 15 amino acids. CDR3 region: CASSRTSSNTGELFF. CDR3 in DNA: TGTGCCAGCAGCAGGACTAGTTCGAACACCGGGGAGCTGTTTTTT.